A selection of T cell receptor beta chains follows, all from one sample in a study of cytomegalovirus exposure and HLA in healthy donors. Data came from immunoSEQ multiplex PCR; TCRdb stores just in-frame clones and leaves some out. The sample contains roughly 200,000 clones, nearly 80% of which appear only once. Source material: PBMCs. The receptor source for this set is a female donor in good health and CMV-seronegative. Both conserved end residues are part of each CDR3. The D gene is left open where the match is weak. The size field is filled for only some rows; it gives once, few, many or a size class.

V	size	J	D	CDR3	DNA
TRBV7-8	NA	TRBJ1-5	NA	CASSLSGVYQPQHF	TGTGCCAGCAGCTTATCCGGGGTTTATCAGCCCCAGCATTTT
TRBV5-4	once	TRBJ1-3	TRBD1	CASSSRTGPGNTIYF	TGTGCCAGCAGCTCACGGACAGGCCCAGGAAACACCATATATTTT
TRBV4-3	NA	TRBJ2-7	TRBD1	CASSQSDRGYEQYF	TGCGCCAGCAGCCAATCGGACAGGGGGTACGAGCAGTACTTC
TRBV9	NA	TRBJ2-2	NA	CASSKRETGELFF	TGTGCCAGCAGCAAGAGGGAGACCGGGGAGCTGTTTTTT
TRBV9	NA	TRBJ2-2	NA	CASSFRDTGELFF	TGTGCCAGCAGCTTCCGGGACACCGGGGAGCTGTTTTTT
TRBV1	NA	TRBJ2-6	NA	CTSSQDRRGGLIGANVLTF	TGCACCAGCAGCCAAGATAGAAGGGGGGGCCTGATTGGGGCCAACGTCCTGACTTTC
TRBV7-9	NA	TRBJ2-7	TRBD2	CASSSTSGGTIYEQYF	TGTGCCAGCAGCTCGACTAGCGGGGGAACAATCTACGAGCAGTACTTC
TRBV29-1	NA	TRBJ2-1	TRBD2	CSVDTSGSWVNEQFF	TGCAGCGTTGACACTAGCGGGAGCTGGGTCAATGAGCAGTTCTTC
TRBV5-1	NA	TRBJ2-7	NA	CASSGRIPYEQYF	TGCGCCAGCAGCGGGAGAATCCCATACGAGCAGTACTTC
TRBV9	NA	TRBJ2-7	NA	CASSVFAGSFGDEQYF	TGTGCCAGCAGCGTTTTCGCAGGGTCCTTCGGAGACGAGCAGTACTTC
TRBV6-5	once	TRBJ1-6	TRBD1	CASRRTGVNSPLHF	TGTGCCAGCAGAAGGACAGGGGTGAATTCACCCCTCCACTTT
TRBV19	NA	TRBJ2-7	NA	CASSIRDPYEQYF	TGTGCCAGTAGTATACGGGATCCCTACGAGCAGTACTTC
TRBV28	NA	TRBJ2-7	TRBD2	CASSSLSGRGEQYF	TGTGCCAGCAGTTCCCTTAGCGGGAGGGGCGAGCAGTACTTC
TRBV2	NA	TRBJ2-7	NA	CASSDTGFYEQYF	TGTGCCAGCAGTGACACAGGGTTCTACGAGCAATACTTC
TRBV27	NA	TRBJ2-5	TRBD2	CASSTGLAGAYQETQYF	TGTGCCAGCAGTACGGGACTAGCGGGAGCGTACCAAGAGACCCAGTACTTC
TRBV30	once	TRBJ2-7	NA	CAWSLTPRGEQYF	TGTGCCTGGAGTTTGACTCCGAGAGGCGAGCAGTACTTC
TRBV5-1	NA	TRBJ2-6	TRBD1	CASSSTGFSGANVLTF	TGCGCCAGCAGCTCGACAGGGTTCTCTGGGGCCAACGTCCTGACTTTC
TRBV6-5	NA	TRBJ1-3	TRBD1	CASGGTGGNTIYF	TGTGCCAGCGGGGGGACAGGGGGAAACACCATATATTTT
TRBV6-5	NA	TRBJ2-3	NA	CASRPGENTDTQYF	TGTGCCAGCCGCCCGGGAGAAAACACAGATACGCAGTATTTT
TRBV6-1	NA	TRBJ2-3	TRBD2	CASSLGRGDTQYF	TGTGCCAGCAGTTTAGGGAGGGGAGATACGCAGTATTTT
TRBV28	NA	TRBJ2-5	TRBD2	CASSPGVAGGETQYF	TGTGCCAGCAGCCCAGGGGTAGCGGGAGGGGAGACCCAGTACTTC
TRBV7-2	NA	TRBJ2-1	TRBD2	CASSSGLAGRGNEQFF	TGTGCCAGCAGCTCGGGACTAGCGGGGCGGGGCAATGAGCAGTTCTTC
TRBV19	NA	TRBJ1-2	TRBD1	CASSVDRGRGGYTF	TGTGCCAGTAGTGTGGACAGGGGGCGAGGTGGCTACACCTTC
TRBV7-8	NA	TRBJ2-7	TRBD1	CASSPARGQGKDEQYF	TGTGCCAGCAGTCCCGCCCGGGGACAGGGTAAGGACGAGCAGTACTTC
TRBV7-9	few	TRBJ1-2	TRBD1	CSSSRQGTRVGYTF	TGTTCCAGCAGCCGACAGGGGACGAGGGTTGGCTACACCTTC
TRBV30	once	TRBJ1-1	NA	CASLLLTAEAFF	TGTGCCTCCCTTCTCCTAACGGCTGAAGCTTTCTTT
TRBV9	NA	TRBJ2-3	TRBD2	CASSADSGGAWDTQYF	TGTGCCAGCAGCGCCGATAGCGGGGGGGCCTGGGATACGCAGTATTTT
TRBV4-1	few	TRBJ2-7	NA	CASSQIGGQGQYEQYF	TGCGCCAGCAGCCAAATCGGCGGGCAGGGGCAATACGAGCAGTACTTC
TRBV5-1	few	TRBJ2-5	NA	CASSREIQETQYF	TGCGCCAGCAGCCGGGAGATTCAAGAGACCCAGTACTTC
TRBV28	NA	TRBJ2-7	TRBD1	CASSSTGGAYEQYF	TGTGCCAGCAGTTCAACAGGGGGAGCCTACGAGCAGTACTTC
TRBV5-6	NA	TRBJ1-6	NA	CASSLERQNSPLHF	TGTGCCAGCAGCTTGGAGCGACAGAATTCACCCCTCCACTTT
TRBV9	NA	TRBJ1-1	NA	CASSTAGGLNTEAFF	TGTGCCAGCAGCACCGCTGGGGGCCTGAACACTGAAGCTTTCTTT
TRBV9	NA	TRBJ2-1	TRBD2	CASSDGMTSGIYNEQFF	TGTGCCAGCAGTGATGGGATGACTAGCGGGATTTACAATGAGCAGTTCTTC
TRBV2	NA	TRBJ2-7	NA	CASRPGSTIKQYF	TGTGCCAGCAGGCCCGGGTCAACCATTAAGCAGTACTTC
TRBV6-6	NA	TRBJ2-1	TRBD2	CASSYLAGEGGDEQFF	TGTGCCAGCAGTTACTTGGCGGGGGAGGGCGGGGATGAGCAGTTCTTC
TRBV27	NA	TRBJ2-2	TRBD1	CASSLLPGQGTGELFF	TGTGCCAGCAGTTTGCTTCCGGGACAGGGTACCGGGGAGCTGTTTTTT
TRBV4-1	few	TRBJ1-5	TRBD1	CASSQEGGLYSNQPQHF	TGCGCCAGCAGCCAAGAAGGGGGCCTTTATAGCAATCAGCCCCAGCATTTT
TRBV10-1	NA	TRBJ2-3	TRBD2	CASSEGTSERGGTDTQYF	TGCGCCAGCAGTGAAGGGACTAGCGAGAGGGGCGGCACAGATACGCAGTATTTT
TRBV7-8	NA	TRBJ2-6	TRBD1	CASSSRDSASGANVLTF	TGTGCCAGCAGCTCCCGGGACAGTGCCTCTGGGGCCAACGTCCTGACTTTC
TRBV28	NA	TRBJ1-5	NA	CASSFLPVPVRQPQHF	TGTGCCAGCAGTTTCCTCCCCGTCCCCGTTCGGCAGCCCCAGCATTTT
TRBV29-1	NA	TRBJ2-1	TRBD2	CSTGLANNEQFF	TGCAGCACGGGACTAGCGAACAATGAGCAGTTCTTC
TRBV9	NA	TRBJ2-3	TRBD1	CASSVFDRASTDTQYF	TGTGCCAGCAGCGTATTTGACAGGGCGAGCACAGATACGCAGTATTTT
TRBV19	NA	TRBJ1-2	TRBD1	CASSITGQGAGGYTF	TGTGCCAGTAGTATAACTGGACAGGGGGCCGGTGGCTACACCTTC
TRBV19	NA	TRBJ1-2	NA	CASSIGTANYGYTF	TGTGCCAGTAGTATAGGGACAGCTAACTATGGCTACACCTTC
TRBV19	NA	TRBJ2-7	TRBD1	CASSFGTGSSYEQYF	TGTGCCAGTAGTTTCGGGACAGGGAGCTCCTACGAGCAGTACTTC
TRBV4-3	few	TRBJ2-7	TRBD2	CASSQAGGPYEQYF	TGCGCCAGCAGCCAGGCGGGGGGACCCTACGAGCAGTACTTC